These T cell receptor beta chains were read from a single sample in a study of T cell responses to AZD1222 COVID-19 vaccine. Clones were sequenced by immunoSEQ multiplex PCR, and TCRdb holds only the in-frame ones, with some missing. The table records 100,000 to 150,000 clones, around 90% of them present only once. The sample here was peripheral blood, taken on day 0 of AZD1222 vaccination. The receptors were sampled from an adult in good health. The CDR3 runs from the conserved cysteine through the conserved F or W. The D gene is left open where the match is weak. Size values are once, few and many counts, or a class for expanded clones, and some rows have none.

d_call j_call v_call clone_size cdr3_nt cdr3_aa
NA TRBJ2-1 TRBV18 NA TGTGCCAGCTCAGGTGTTCACAATGAGCAGTTCTTC CASSGVHNEQFF
TRBD1 TRBJ1-6 TRBV19 NA TGTGCCAGTAGTATATTCCAAACAGGGGGTACTGGACCACCCCTCCACTTT CASSIFQTGGTGPPLHF
NA TRBJ1-1 TRBV6-5 NA TGTGCCACCTACCCAACAGCGCCCATGAACACTGAAGCTTTCTTT CATYPTAPMNTEAFF
NA TRBJ1-1 TRBV3-1/TRBV3-2 NA TGTGCCAGCAGCTACAGGAACACTGAAGCTTTCTTT CASSYRNTEAFF
TRBD1 TRBJ2-2 TRBV24-1 few TGTGCCACCAGTGAACTGGGACAGCCCGGGGAGCTGTTTTTT CATSELGQPGELFF
NA TRBJ2-7 TRBV10-3 NA TGTGCCATCAGTGACCTCTACGAGCAGTACTTC CAISDLYEQYF
NA TRBJ1-1 TRBV7-9 NA TGTGCCAGCAGCTCGGAAGGGACTTTCTTT CASSSEGTFF
NA TRBJ2-2 TRBV6-2/TRBV6-3 NA TGTGCCAGCAGCCCCTACGGACGAGTCGGGGAGCTGTTTTTT CASSPYGRVGELFF
NA TRBJ2-7 TRBV7-2 once TGTGCCAGCAGCTTAGGCAACAGACCCTACGAGCAGTACTTC CASSLGNRPYEQYF
NA TRBJ2-5 TRBV11-2 NA TGTGCCAGCAGCCCCCCTGCGGAGACCCAGTACTTC CASSPPAETQYF
NA TRBJ2-3 TRBV18 NA TGTGCCAGCTCACCCACAGATACGCAGTATTTT CASSPTDTQYF
NA TRBJ1-2 TRBV27 NA TGTGCCAGCAGTTTAGGGATCAGATCTCGCTATGGCTACACCTTC CASSLGIRSRYGYTF
TRBD1 TRBJ1-2 TRBV10-3 NA TGTGCCATCAGTGAGTCGGACAGGGTTTTAGGCTACACCTTC CAISESDRVLGYTF
TRBD1 TRBJ1-1 TRBV5-8 NA TGTGCCAGCAGCCGGGACAGGGGTGACACTGAAGCTTTCTTT CASSRDRGDTEAFF
TRBD1 TRBJ1-2 TRBV7-9 NA TGTGCCAGCAGCTTAGACAGGGGATTTGGGGACTACACCTTC CASSLDRGFGDYTF
TRBD1 TRBJ1-5 TRBV2 NA TGTGCCAGCAGAGGACAGGGAAGATTTCAGCCCCAGCATTTT CASRGQGRFQPQHF
TRBD1 TRBJ1-6 TRBV5-6 NA TGTGCCAGCAGCTCGTCCCCGGGACAGCTTAATTCACCCCTCCACTTT CASSSSPGQLNSPLHF
NA TRBJ1-2 TRBV6-5 NA TGTGCCAGCAGATCTGGGGGGCGGAGCTACACCTTC CASRSGGRSYTF
NA TRBJ2-7 TRBV5-1 NA TGCGCCAGCAGCTTGGACGGAGCGGAGGGGTCCTACGAGCAGTACTTC CASSLDGAEGSYEQYF
NA TRBJ1-1 TRBV3-1/TRBV3-2 NA TGTGCCAGCAGCCAAGGACAGAAGAACACTGAAGCTTTCTTT CASSQGQKNTEAFF
NA TRBJ2-1 TRBV11-2 NA TGTGCCAGCAGCTCCGACCTAGACGATGAGCAGTTCTTC CASSSDLDDEQFF
NA TRBJ2-5 TRBV7-8 NA TGTGCCAGCGCAAAAACTAGGAGACTCCAAGAGACCCAGTACTTC CASAKTRRLQETQYF
TRBD1 TRBJ1-6 TRBV10-3 NA TGTGCCGCCAGGACAGGGCTGAACTCACCCCTCCACTTT CAARTGLNSPLHF
NA TRBJ2-3 TRBV2 NA TGTGCCAGCAGTGTGGAGCGGAGGGGTACGCAGTATTTT CASSVERRGTQYF
TRBD1 TRBJ2-7 TRBV3-1/TRBV3-2 NA TGTGCCAGCACCCCCCAGGGGGTGACTTCCGAGCAGTACTTC CASTPQGVTSEQYF
NA TRBJ1-2 TRBV7-8 NA TGTGCCAGCAGCCAGGGACTCTATGGCTACACCTTC CASSQGLYGYTF
NA TRBJ2-3 TRBV13 NA TGTGCCAGCAGCCCCTGGACCCGGAACGGGGATACGCAGTATTTT CASSPWTRNGDTQYF
NA TRBJ1-2 TRBV5-1 NA TGCGCCAGCAGAACGTACCCCCAGAACTATGGCTACACCTTC CASRTYPQNYGYTF
NA TRBJ1-1 TRBV29-1 once TGCAGCGCCCATGGGGGGGCAGCGACTGAAGCTTTCTTT CSAHGGAATEAFF
NA TRBJ1-1 TRBV27 NA TGTGCCAGCAGCCGAGGGGGGTCCACTGAAGCTTTCTTT CASSRGGSTEAFF
NA TRBJ1-6 TRBV7-9 NA TGTGCCAGCAGCTTGGAGAATTCACCCCTCCACTTT CASSLENSPLHF
NA TRBJ1-1 TRBV29-1 NA TGCAGCGTCCGGGGTGTATGGTCTGAAGCTTTCTTT CSVRGVWSEAFF
NA TRBJ1-2 TRBV15 NA TGTGCCACCAGCAGGAGACTGAATGAGTATGGCTACACCTTC CATSRRLNEYGYTF
TRBD2 TRBJ2-1 TRBV7-8 NA TGTGCCAGCAGTTTTTCCGGGGGGGCAGCGGATGAGCAGTTCTTC CASSFSGGAADEQFF
NA TRBJ1-1 TRBV30 NA TGTGCCTGGAGTGGGGCAGGCCTCGAAGCTTTCTTT CAWSGAGLEAFF